Listed here are 31 T cell receptor beta chains from one sample, sequenced in a study of a mutant IDH1 vaccine in newly diagnosed glioma. Repertoires were generated with immunoSEQ multiplex PCR, while TCRdb's copy carries only in-frame clones and drops some. The table records around 92,000 clones, around 90% of them present only once. Specified time point: baseline, week 1 (first vaccination visit). The treatment here: pre-vaccination baseline after standard-of-care therapy. Sample: PBMCs, taken from a glioma patient treated with radiotherapy, temozolomide or both. These receptors originate from a woman between 50 and 59 years old with glioma.

Concerning this clone: The same CDR3 also results from other DNA sequences found in this sample. V gene TRBV5-1 combines with J gene TRBJ2-5; 8 bases line up with TRBD2. The CDR3 has 14 residues. In germline, CDR1 is SGHRS, CDR2 YFSETQ. V shed 0 bases and J 5 bases; nucleotides not matched to a gene: 3. This CDR3 reads CASSLGLALETQYF. As DNA, the CDR3 is TGCGCCAGCAGCTTGGGACTAGCGCTGGAGACCCAGTACTTC.

The gene calls are TRBV2 and TRBJ2-3, with D perhaps TRBD2 (6 bases). V was clipped by 6 bases and J by 6 bases, with 7 bases between them. Looked up from germline, CDR1 is SNHLY and CDR2 is FYNNEI. This CDR3 is 11 amino acids long. CDR3 protein: CASRGRDTQYF. The CDR3 DNA reads as TGTGCCAGCAGGGGGAGGGATACGCAGTATTTT.

V gene TRBV29-1 combines with J gene TRBJ2-5, with 9 bases identical to TRBD2. Trimming removed 7 bases from V and 4 bases from J; junction bases left unmatched: 7. Per germline, CDR1 SQVTM and CDR2 ANQGSEA. CDR3 size: 13 residues. CDR3 amino acids: CSELTSGGETQYF. The CDR3, as DNA: TGCAGCGAGCTGACTAGCGGTGGAGAGACCCAGTACTTC.

The CDR3 region is CASSDTSREGYEQFF. As DNA, the CDR3 is TGCGCCAGCAGCGATACTAGTCGGGAGGGCTATGAGCAGTTCTTC. The V gene is TRBV5-1, the J gene TRBJ2-1, with 8 bases matching TRBD2. The CDR3 runs 15 residues. V shed 4 bases and J 8 bases; nucleotides not matched to a gene: 11. From germline, CDR1 is SGHRS and CDR2 YFSETQ.

This chain connects TRBV5-1 to TRBJ2-7; possible D gene TRBD1, 6 bases. This CDR3 is 15 amino acids long. The ends were cut back, 4 bases at V and 2 bases at J, with 16 bases in the middle. Germline V gene lookup returns CDR1 SGHRS and CDR2 YFSETQ. The CDR3 nucleotides are TGCGCCAGCAGCCCAGGGCCAGGGGCTACCTACGAGCAGTACTTC. Translating gives CASSPGPGATYEQYF. Full variable domain (remainder filled in from reference TRBV5-1 and TRBJ2-7): KAGVTQTPRYLIKTRGQQVTLSCSPISGHRSVSWYQQTPGQGLQFLFEYFSETQRNKGNFPGRFSGRQFSNSRSEMNVSTLELGDSALYLCASSPGPGATYEQYFGPGTRLTVT.

The V and J genes are TRBV30 and TRBJ2-7; a possible D gene is TRBD1 (5 bases). CDR1 is GTSNPN and CDR2 is SVGIG in the germline V gene (reference sequence). V lost 0 bases to trimming and J lost 5 bases, with 11 bases between them. The CDR3 has 13 amino acids. The CDR3 is CAWSVQTGNEQYF. Written as DNA, the CDR3 is TGTGCCTGGAGTGTACAAACAGGCAACGAGCAGTACTTC.

The genes are TRBV5-1 and TRBJ2-7; D gene uncertain. This CDR3 is 12 amino acids long. CDR1 is SGHRS and CDR2 is YFSETQ in the germline V gene. V lost 3 bases, J lost 1 base, and 5 bases lay in between. The CDR3 coding sequence is TGCGCCAGCAGCTATGGTTCCTACGAGCAGTACTTC. Its protein is CASSYGSYEQYF.

The chain recombines TRBV7-9 with TRBJ2-1; D uncertain. V gave up 1 base and J gave up 7 bases, with 5 bases separating them. The V gene's germline CDR1 is SEHNR and CDR2 FQNEAQ (reference sequence). This CDR3 has 12 residues. The CDR3: CASSLGQNEQFF. CDR3 bases: TGTGCCAGCAGCTTAGGGCAGAATGAGCAGTTCTTC.

As concerns this clone: A much larger clone lies a single base off, so this may be a read error. This CDR3 is also generated by other DNA sequences in the sample. V and J are TRBV5-1 and TRBJ1-1; tentative D call: TRBD1 (5 bases). V was pared by 0 bases and J by 6 bases, with 6 bases between. Germline CDR1 and CDR2: SGHRS and YFSETQ. The CDR3 length is 12 residues. In nucleotides, the CDR3 is TGCGCCAGCAGCTTGGAGGGACCTGAAGCTTTCTTT. Protein sequence: CASSLEGPEAFF.

The genes are TRBV5-1 and TRBJ1-4; unclear D gene. Germline-derived CDR1 and CDR2 are SGHRS and YFSETQ. Trimming stripped 0 bases from V and 3 bases from J, with 6 bases between. The CDR3 is made up of 14 amino acids. CDR3 amino acids: CASSLGGSNEKLFF. The CDR3 bases are TGCGCCAGCAGCTTGGGGGGTTCTAATGAAAAACTGTTTTTT.

About this clone itself: A junction end diverges from the germline sequence, so it may reflect a read error. Here the CDR3 DNA reads TGTGCCAGCAGCTACTCAGAGGGGTTACAAGAGCAGTACTTC. Residues: CASSYSEGLQEQYF. The rearrangement links TRBV6-5 to TRBJ2-7, with D perhaps assigned TRBD1 or TRBD2 (5 bases each). This CDR3 has 14 amino acids. The germline gives CDR1 MNHEY, CDR2 SVGAGI.

The V and J genes are TRBV7-2 and TRBJ2-1, with unresolved D. The CDR3 runs to 13 residues. V lost 3 bases, J lost 8 bases, and 11 bases lay in between. Germline values: CDR1 SGHTA, CDR2 FQGNSA. CDR3 bases: TGTGCCAGCAGCTTTGCTAGAGAGGATGAGCAGTTCTTC. It yields the protein CASSFAREDEQFF.

V usage is TRBV19 and J usage is TRBJ2-3; 7 nucleotides align to TRBD1. CDR3 size: 13 residues. Germline V CDR1 and CDR2: LNHDA, SQIVND (reference sequence). After removal of 7 bases from V and 3 bases from J, the junction contained 4 bases not matched to a gene. CDR3 bases: TGTGCCAGTAAAAGACAGGGAACAGATACGCAGTATTTT. Its protein is CASKRQGTDTQYF.

The chain has TRBV7-3 and TRBJ1-6, with a possible D match to TRBD1 (5 bases). This CDR3 is built from 14 residues. Germline assignment: CDR1 SGHTA and CDR2 FQGTGA. Between the trimmed V and J ends, which lost 5 bases and 7 bases, there was a span of 12 bases. The CDR3 region is CASSPGRANSPLHF. The DNA for the CDR3 is TGTGCCAGCAGCCCCGGCAGGGCAAATTCACCCCTCCACTTT. Combining the CDR3 with reference TRBV7-3 and TRBJ1-6 gives the whole variable domain GAGVSQTPSNKVTEKGKYVELRCDPISGHTALYWYRQSLGQGPEFLIYFQGTGAADDSGLPNDRFFAVRPEGSVSTLKIQRTERGDSAVYLCASSPGRANSPLHFGNGTRLTVT.

The rearrangement links TRBV5-6 to TRBJ1-1; TRBD1 matches at 7 bases. Per the germline V gene, CDR1 is SGHDT and CDR2 is YYEEEE. V shed 1 base and J 2 bases; nucleotides not matched to a gene: 2. This CDR3 has 14 residues. CDR3 residues: CASSLQGVNTEAFF. In DNA form, the CDR3 reads TGTGCCAGCAGCTTGCAGGGGGTCAACACTGAAGCTTTCTTT.

This chain uses TRBV11-2 with TRBJ2-1, with 9 bases aligning to TRBD2. The CDR3 is 15 amino acids. Germline loops: CDR1 SGHAT, CDR2 FQNNGV. The junction had 3 bases not matched to a gene; V was cut back by 4 bases and J by 2 bases. The chain's CDR3 is CASSSLAGAYNEQFF. The CDR3 DNA reads as TGTGCCAGCAGCTCGTTAGCGGGGGCCTACAATGAGCAGTTCTTC.

The rearrangement uses TRBV7-6 and TRBJ2-7, with a weak D call TRBD2 (8 bases). The V end was cut by 5 bases, the J end by 3 bases, with 29 bases between. The CDR3 has 19 amino acids. Germline V lookup: CDR1 SGHVS, CDR2 FNYEAQ. The DNA for the CDR3 is TGTGCCAGCAGCCCGAGACGACAGGGACTAGAACTAATGGTCTACGAGCAGTACTTC. Translating it yields CASSPRRQGLELMVYEQYF.

V is TRBV30 and J is TRBJ1-1; perhaps TRBD1 as D (5 bases). The CDR3 is made up of 14 amino acids. Trimming took off 4 bases at V and 0 bases at J, with 12 bases between the two ends. The germline CDR1 and CDR2 sequences are GTSNPN and SVGIG (reference sequence). CDR3 amino acids: CAWIEAGLNTEAFF. The CDR3 nucleotides are TGTGCCTGGATAGAGGCAGGGTTGAACACTGAAGCTTTCTTT.

Note on this clone: The sample carries other DNA sequences with the same CDR3. The chain employs TRBV6-5 and TRBJ1-5; no definite D call. The CDR3 extends over 15 amino acids. With 0 bases removed from V and 4 bases from J, the gap between germline ends came to 10 bases. CDR1 is MNHEY, CDR2 SVGAGI, per germline. The CDR3 nucleotides are TGTGCCAGCAGTTACTCCGGTATTGGTAATCAGCCCCAGCATTTT. Protein product: CASSYSGIGNQPQHF.

The rearrangement links TRBV6-5 to TRBJ2-3; D unclear. Per the germline V gene, CDR1 is MNHEY and CDR2 is SVGAGI. V lost 0 bases to trimming and J lost 9 bases, with 16 bases between them. The CDR3 covers 15 residues. For the CDR3, the DNA is TGTGCCAGCAGTTACTCGAAAGGCGGCTCGGACACGCAGTATTTT. It translates to CASSYSKGGSDTQYF.

The chain recombines TRBV5-5 with TRBJ1-1, with 8 bases matching TRBD1. The germline CDR1 and CDR2 sequences are SGHKS and YYEKEE (reference sequence). There are 14 residues in the CDR3. V lost 3 bases, J lost 5 bases, and 6 bases stayed unmatched. The CDR3 DNA reads as TGTGCCAGCAGCTATGGACAGGGAAGGACTGAAGCTTTCTTT. Protein sequence: CASSYGQGRTEAFF.

The rearrangement uses TRBV28 and TRBJ1-5, with D possibly matching TRBD1 (5 bases). Trimming stripped 7 bases from V and 4 bases from J, with 14 bases between. Germline assignment: CDR1 MDHEN and CDR2 SYDVKM. CDR3 length: 14 residues. CDR3 loop: CASMPTDRNQPQHF. The CDR3 DNA reads TGTGCCAGCATGCCGACAGACCGGAATCAGCCCCAGCATTTT.

This sequence joins TRBV29-1 and TRBJ2-5; D is unclear. Judging by the DNA end, TRBJ2-7 fits better; the J call may be wrong. The CDR3 is 13 amino acids. The germline gives CDR1 SQVTM, CDR2 ANQGSEA. For the CDR3, the DNA is TGCAGCGTTGTTGGAGCATCCACCTACGAGCAGTACTTC. Translation gives CSVVGASTYEQYF.

This clone has just one count. The chain joins TRBV29-1 to TRBJ1-2; D is unclear. Per germline, CDR1 SQVTM and CDR2 ANQGSEA. V lost 4 bases and J lost 3, with 15 bases in between. This CDR3 has 14 residues. The CDR3 spells CSVVFPDGDYGYTF. CDR3 bases: TGCAGCGTTGTGTTCCCCGACGGAGACTATGGCTACACCTTC.

To note about this clone: In the same sample, other DNA sequences code for this CDR3. The gene calls are TRBV2 and TRBJ1-1; D is possibly TRBD1 (6 bases). CDR1 and CDR2 (germline): SNHLY, FYNNEI. The V gene lost 4 bases and the J gene lost 5 bases, with 14 bases spanning the gap. This CDR3 region has 14 residues. The CDR3 nucleotides read TGTGCCAGCAGTGTTACGGGGGGCGGAACTGAAGCTTTCTTT. Residues: CASSVTGGGTEAFF.

J is TRBJ1-6 and V is TRBV5-6; tentative D call: TRBD1 (5 bases). V lost 3 bases, J lost 0 bases, and 13 bases lay in between. This CDR3 contains 17 residues. Germline V gives CDR1 SGHDT, CDR2 YYEEEE. The CDR3 region is CASSWGLPSSYNSPLHF. The CDR3 DNA reads TGTGCCAGCAGCTGGGGACTGCCGAGCTCCTATAATTCACCCCTCCACTTT.

This clone appeared once. The chain links TRBV4-1 to TRBJ2-1, with unresolved D. With 1 base removed from V and 5 bases from J, the gap between germline ends came to 12 bases. This CDR3 is 15 amino acids long. CDR1 is MGHRA, CDR2 YSYEKL, per germline. The CDR3 DNA reads as TGCGCCAGCAGCCAAGGGACGCTCCTAGACAATGAGCAGTTCTTC. This gives the protein CASSQGTLLDNEQFF.

The rearrangement links TRBV2 to TRBJ1-2, with 9 positions matching TRBD1. CDR3 length equals 14 residues. Trimming took 8 bases from V and 3 from J; bases not matched to a gene: 7. Germline V gene data show CDR1 as SNHLY and CDR2 as FYNNEI. CDR3 coding DNA: TGTGCCAGCGACAAGACAGGGGGTCACTATGGCTACACCTTC. It is translated as CASDKTGGHYGYTF. Combining the CDR3 with reference TRBV2 and TRBJ1-2 gives the whole variable domain EPEVTQTPSHQVTQMGQEVILRCVPISNHLYFYWYRQILGQKVEFLVSFYNNEISEKSEIFDDQFSVERPDGSNFTLKIRSTKLEDSAMYFCASDKTGGHYGYTFGSGTRLTVV.

This chain links TRBV6-5 with TRBJ1-4; D unclear. The CDR3 has 14 residues. V was trimmed by 2 bases and J by 1 base, leaving 5 bases between them. Germline values: CDR1 MNHEY, CDR2 SVGAGI. CDR3 amino acids: CASSYLGTNEKLFF. Here the CDR3 DNA reads TGTGCCAGCAGTTACCTCGGAACTAATGAAAAACTGTTTTTT.

Only one count was recorded for this clone. V and J are TRBV14 and TRBJ2-1; D uncertain. CDR3 size: 13 residues. V lost 2 bases and J 3 bases, leaving 5 bases between the germline ends. Looked up from germline, CDR1 is SGHDN and CDR2 is FVKESK. Here the CDR3 DNA reads TGTGCCAGCAGCCAAAGCCTCTACAATGAGCAGTTCTTC. It codes for CASSQSLYNEQFF.

The genes are TRBV6-6 and TRBJ2-5; D is undetermined. The CDR3 covers 15 residues. The V gene lost 0 bases and the J gene lost 5 bases, with 13 bases spanning the gap. CDR1 and CDR2 (germline): MNHNY, SVGAGI (reference sequence). The CDR3 DNA reads TGTGCCAGCAGTTACTCGACTGGTTCCAGGGAGACCCAGTACTTC. Its translation is CASSYSTGSRETQYF.